Listed here are 10 T cell receptor beta chains from one sample, sequenced in a study of blood T cell repertoires in COVID-19. Measured with immunoSEQ multiplex PCR; TCRdb has only the in-frame clones, and not every one. The sample has approximately 110,000 clones; around 66% are singletons. Material for sequencing was peripheral blood. These receptors were obtained from a man older than 75 with acute or convalescent COVID-19.

The chain recombines TRBV5-8 with TRBJ2-5; tentative D call: TRBD1 (6 bases). CDR1 is SGHTS, CDR2 YDEGEE, per germline. The germline V and J ends were trimmed by 6 bases and 2 bases, with 14 bases remaining between them. The CDR3 extends over 14 amino acids. As DNA, the CDR3 is TGTGCCAGCATCCATGGGGGCGGACAAGAGACCCAGTACTTC. This encodes CASIHGGGQETQYF.

The table lists this clone with a count of one. The rearrangement joins TRBV29-1 to TRBJ2-7, with 11 nucleotides matching TRBD1. In germline, CDR1 is SQVTM, CDR2 ANQGSEA. This CDR3 region has 14 residues. J lost 9 bases, V lost 5 bases, and 12 bases had no gene match. CDR3 sequence reads: CSVSAGTGGTGQYF. CDR3 DNA sequence: TGCAGCGTTAGTGCCGGGACAGGGGGGACCGGGCAGTACTTC.

The rearrangement uses TRBV6-6 and TRBJ1-1; tentative D call: TRBD1 (5 bases). V lost 8 bases and J lost 1, with 14 bases in between. This CDR3 region has 14 residues. Germline lookup yields CDR1 MNHNY and CDR2 SVGAGI (reference sequence). The CDR3 region has the DNA TGTGCCAGCGGTCCAAGGGGAGGGAACACTGAAGCTTTCTTT. Translation gives CASGPRGGNTEAFF.

The chain recombines TRBV7-9 with TRBJ2-1; D not resolved. Germline CDR1 SEHNR, CDR2 FQNEAQ (reference sequence). V was trimmed by 6 bases and J by 0 bases, leaving 15 bases between them. The CDR3 runs to 16 residues. The CDR3, as DNA: TGTGCCAGCAGAGGAATAGCCCATAGCTCCTACAATGAGCAGTTCTTC. It translates to CASRGIAHSSYNEQFF.

This chain uses TRBV10-3 with TRBJ2-1, with TRBD2 identical over 13 bases. The CDR3 runs to 16 residues. Unmatched junction bases numbered 2, after V lost 5 bases and J lost 1 base. The germline gives CDR1 ENHRY, CDR2 SYGVKD. The CDR3 spells CAISSTSGRSYNEQFF. CDR3 in DNA: TGTGCCATCAGTTCGACTAGCGGGAGGTCCTACAATGAGCAGTTCTTC.

The chain has TRBV11-2 and TRBJ2-1; D is unresolved. This CDR3 is 15 amino acids long. Trimming removed 1 base at V and 0 bases at J, with 7 bases between. Germline-derived CDR1 and CDR2 are SGHAT and FQNNGV. CDR3 DNA sequence: TGTGCCAGCAGCTTAGGATGGAGCTCCTACAATGAGCAGTTCTTC. Translated: CASSLGWSSYNEQFF.

The rearrangement links TRBV7-2 to TRBJ2-1; 12 bases are shared with TRBD2. The V segment lost 5 bases and the J segment 7 bases; nucleotides outside the gene matches: 6. Germline-derived CDR1 and CDR2 are SGHTA and FQGNSA. This CDR3 has 15 residues. Here the CDR3 DNA reads TGTGCCAGCAGCCAGACTAGCGGGAGTGGAAATGAGCAGTTCTTC. It yields the protein CASSQTSGSGNEQFF.

With regard to this clone: The same CDR3 also results from other DNA sequences found in this sample. The chain links TRBV6-5 to TRBJ1-2; D is perhaps TRBD1 (5 bases). The CDR3 consists of 13 residues. Germline V lookup: CDR1 MNHEY, CDR2 SVGAGI. The V end was cut by 6 bases, the J end by 4 bases, with 12 bases between. The CDR3 DNA is TGTGCCAGCAGCCCCCGGACACGCTATGGCTACACCTTC. Protein: CASSPRTRYGYTF.

The chain combines TRBV10-3 with TRBJ2-7, with a tentative D call TRBD1 (6 bases). There are 14 residues in the CDR3. Trimming took 10 bases from V and 4 from J, leaving 20 bases between them. CDR1 and CDR2 (germline): ENHRY, SYGVKD. The CDR3 DNA reads TGTGCCACCCTCCCAGAGGGGGAAAGGTACGAGCAGTACTTC. As protein: CATLPEGERYEQYF.

V gene TRBV19 combines with J gene TRBJ1-2; D uncertain. This CDR3 spans 13 amino acids. Trimming took off 6 bases at V and 6 bases at J, with 14 bases between the two ends. The V gene's germline CDR1 is LNHDA and CDR2 SQIVND (reference sequence). CDR3 amino acids: CASRSGSDHGYTF. The CDR3 DNA reads TGTGCCAGTAGATCGGGTTCTGACCATGGCTACACCTTC.